The 23 T cell receptor beta chains below all came from one sample that was sequenced in a study of memory CD8 T cells in hepatitis C reinfection. Sequenced by immunoSEQ multiplex PCR; TCRdb stores in-frame clones only, minus some. This table holds 45,000 to 55,000 clones, 89% found once. As for time point: pre-reinfection, 55 to 20 weeks before reinfection detection. The sorted cells went straight to TCR sequencing with no prior in vitro expansion. Material: naive CD8+ T cells sorted from blood. These receptors were taken from a man younger than 35 with hepatitis C virus infection.

The chain uses TRBV29-1 and TRBJ2-3; possible D gene TRBD1, 8 bases. Trimming pared 2 bases from V and 2 bases from J, leaving 17 bases between. This CDR3 is 16 amino acids long. Germline CDR1 SQVTM, CDR2 ANQGSEA. CDR3 residues: CSVESQGGRITDTQYF. The CDR3 coding sequence is TGCAGCGTTGAATCACAGGGGGGGAGGATCACAGATACGCAGTATTTT.

V gene TRBV7-2 combines with J gene TRBJ2-1; D remains unclear. This CDR3 has 13 amino acids. The V end was cut by 2 bases, the J end by 4 bases, with 6 bases between. The germline V gene encodes CDR1 SGHTA and CDR2 FQGNSA. The CDR3 protein is CASSLSGYNEQFF. CDR3 nucleotide sequence: TGTGCCAGCAGCTTATCCGGGTACAATGAGCAGTTCTTC.

This chain connects TRBV9 to TRBJ2-1; 9 bases are shared with TRBD2. The CDR3 consists of 14 residues. Germline CDR1 SGDLS, CDR2 YYNGEE. J lost 8 bases, V lost 4 bases, and 7 bases had no gene match. CDR3 residues: CASSPRTSAHEQFF. The DNA for the CDR3 is TGTGCCAGCAGCCCGCGGACTAGCGCCCATGAGCAGTTCTTC.

The genes are TRBV19 and TRBJ1-6; D is uncertain. Looked up from germline, CDR1 is LNHDA and CDR2 is SQIVND (reference sequence). Trimming removed 1 base at V and 2 bases at J, with 6 bases between. The CDR3 sequence is 15 residues long. The chain's CDR3 is CASSIGAAYNSPLHF. CDR3 DNA sequence: TGTGCCAGTAGTATAGGGGCAGCCTATAATTCACCCCTCCACTTT.

The chain recombines TRBV7-9 with TRBJ2-3, with 8 bases identical to TRBD1. After removal of 5 bases from V and 2 bases from J, the junction contained 3 bases not matched to a gene. Germline lookup yields CDR1 SEHNR and CDR2 FQNEAQ (reference sequence). The length of the CDR3 is 14 residues. Here the CDR3 reads CASSRTGYTDTQYF. CDR3 nucleotide sequence: TGTGCCAGCAGCAGGACAGGGTACACAGATACGCAGTATTTT.

This chain joins TRBV7-9 and TRBJ2-3, with 10 bases identical to TRBD2. Germline V gene sequence: CDR1 SEHNR, CDR2 FQNEAQ (reference sequence). J gave up 5 bases and V 1 base, and 6 bases lay outside the gene matches. The CDR3 spans 16 residues. The CDR3: CASSLDRTSGLDTQYF. In nucleotides, the CDR3 is TGTGCCAGCAGCTTAGATCGGACTAGCGGTTTAGATACGCAGTATTTT. The whole variable domain, filled in from reference TRBV7-9 and TRBJ2-3, reads DTGVSQNPRHKITKRGQNVTFRCDPISEHNRLYWYRQTLGQGPEFLTYFQNEAQLEKSRLLSDRFSAERPKGSFSTLEIQRTEQGDSAMYLCASSLDRTSGLDTQYFGPGTRLTVL.

V usage is TRBV27 and J usage is TRBJ1-1; D is undetermined. The CDR3 sequence is 14 residues long. V lost 5 bases and J 4 bases, leaving 14 bases between the germline ends. Germline V CDR1 and CDR2: MNHEY, SMNVEV (reference sequence). CDR3 nucleotides: TGTGCCAGCAGTGAGCTAGGCGGGTCCACTGAAGCTTTCTTT. This sequence encodes CASSELGGSTEAFF.

This clone was recorded once. The V gene is TRBV6-6, the J gene TRBJ2-7; 8 nucleotides line up with TRBD1. Germline V gives CDR1 MNHNY, CDR2 SVGAGI (reference sequence). V shed 0 bases and J 7 bases; nucleotides not matched to a gene: 5. This CDR3 comprises 14 residues. CDR3 residues: CASSYSQGAYEQYV. The CDR3 bases are TGTGCCAGCAGTTACTCTCAGGGGGCGTATGAGCAGTACGTC.

V usage is TRBV5-6 and J usage is TRBJ2-5; D is undetermined. The J call is doubtful: the DNA matches TRBJ2-7 better. CDR3 length equals 13 residues. The germline gives CDR1 SGHDT, CDR2 YYEEEE. The CDR3 sequence: CASSLNHAYEQYF. The CDR3 DNA follows: TGTGCCAGCAGCTTGAATCACGCCTACGAGCAGTACTTC.

This rearrangement joins TRBV4-1 to TRBJ1-2; 7 bases are shared with TRBD1. The CDR3 sequence is 16 residues long. The germline V gene has CDR1 MGHRA and CDR2 YSYEKL. With V trimmed by 4 bases and J by 6 bases, 14 bases remained unmatched. The CDR3 protein is CASSRLTGEVFDGYTF. The CDR3 region has the DNA TGCGCCAGCAGCCGATTAACAGGGGAGGTCTTCGATGGCTACACCTTC.

V is TRBV6-5 and J is TRBJ2-7, with D tentatively TRBD2 (6 bases). V dropped 6 bases and J dropped 3 bases, with 6 bases sitting between them. The CDR3 covers 11 residues. Germline CDR1 and CDR2: MNHEY and SVGAGI. This chain's CDR3 is CASRDYYEQYF. The CDR3 region has the DNA TGTGCCAGCAGGGACTACTACGAGCAGTACTTC.

For this clone: Other nucleotide sequences in the sample specify the same CDR3. This chain links TRBV30 with TRBJ2-1, with D unresolved. The V gene's germline CDR1 is GTSNPN and CDR2 SVGIG (reference sequence). The CDR3 extends over 11 amino acids. With 1 base removed from V and 7 bases from J, the gap between germline ends came to 5 bases. The chain's CDR3 is CAWSALNEQFF. The DNA for the CDR3 is TGTGCCTGGAGTGCATTGAATGAGCAGTTCTTC.

The chain has TRBV2 and TRBJ1-3, with D tentatively TRBD1 (5 bases). CDR3 size: 15 residues. Trimming removed 4 bases at V and 2 bases at J, with 12 bases between. The germline CDR1 and CDR2 sequences are SNHLY and FYNNEI. CDR3 nucleotides: TGTGCCAGCAGTGCAGGGCAGGGAACTGGAAACACCATATATTTT. Protein sequence: CASSAGQGTGNTIYF. The variable domain in full, completed from reference TRBV2 and TRBJ1-3, reads EPEVTQTPSHQVTQMGQEVILRCVPISNHLYFYWYRQILGQKVEFLVSFYNNEISEKSEIFDDQFSVERPDGSNFTLKIRSTKLEDSAMYFCASSAGQGTGNTIYFGEGSWLTVV.

The V and J genes are TRBV29-1 and TRBJ2-5, with 9 bases fitting TRBD2. CDR3 length equals 15 residues. V was clipped by 1 base and J by 4 bases; unmatched bases: 7. Germline V gives CDR1 SQVTM, CDR2 ANQGSEA. The CDR3 nucleotides are TGCAGCGTTGAAGGGCGGGAGGGCCGGAGAGAGACCCAGTACTTC. Its translation is CSVEGREGRRETQYF.

This clone was seen once. The chain is built from TRBV11-2 and TRBJ2-1, with a tentative D call TRBD2 (6 bases). Germline V CDR1 and CDR2: SGHAT, FQNNGV. Trimming stripped 6 bases from V and 6 bases from J, with 18 bases between. The CDR3 contains 15 residues. CDR3 sequence reads: CASRPELGGVNEQFF. CDR3 in DNA: TGTGCCAGCAGACCTGAGCTAGGAGGGGTCAATGAGCAGTTCTTC.

This chain joins TRBV5-6 and TRBJ1-3, with a tentative D call TRBD1 (6 bases). In germline, CDR1 is SGHDT, CDR2 YYEEEE. The CDR3 length is 12 residues. The V end lost 4 bases, the J end lost 8 bases, and 10 bases lay between the germline ends. The CDR3 loop is CASSAGVDTIYF. DNA of the CDR3: TGTGCCAGCAGCGCAGGGGTAGACACCATATATTTT.

In this sample, this clone turned up a few times. The chain couples TRBV4-1 to TRBJ2-7; 8 nucleotides align to TRBD1. The CDR3 is 17 amino acids. Germline V gives CDR1 MGHRA, CDR2 YSYEKL. The V and J ends lost 0 bases and 2 bases, in that order; junction bases with no gene match: 9. The CDR3 region is CASSQDGFATGAYEQYF. CDR3 bases: TGCGCCAGCAGCCAAGACGGATTTGCGACAGGGGCCTACGAGCAGTACTTC.

The V and J genes are TRBV27 and TRBJ2-7, with TRBD2 identical over 10 bases. The J segment lost 4 bases and the V segment lost 1 base, leaving 7 bases of the junction unmatched. Germline V gene sequence: CDR1 MNHEY, CDR2 SMNVEV (reference sequence). CDR3 length: 16 residues. CDR3 coding DNA: TGTGCCAGCAGTTTATATTTAGCGGGAGGAGTTTACGAGCAGTACTTC. This gives the protein CASSLYLAGGVYEQYF.

This sequence joins TRBV19 and TRBJ1-4; D unresolved. Trimming cost V 5 bases and J 2 bases, with 12 bases left between them. The CDR3 is 15 residues long. Germline CDR1 LNHDA, CDR2 SQIVND (reference sequence). This CDR3 is CASSPPAATNEKLFF. CDR3 nucleotides: TGTGCCAGTAGTCCCCCGGCAGCGACTAATGAAAAACTGTTTTTT.

This chain uses TRBV29-1 with TRBJ2-1; weak D call: TRBD1 (6 bases). V lost 3 bases, J lost 6 bases, and 9 bases lay in between. CDR1 and CDR2 (germline): SQVTM, ANQGSEA. This CDR3 has 12 residues. Here the CDR3 reads CSVDGGSNEQFF. CDR3 in DNA: TGCAGCGTTGATGGGGGCAGCAATGAGCAGTTCTTC.

The chain joins TRBV28 to TRBJ1-4; TRBD1 is a possible D gene (5 bases). With 3 bases removed from V and 8 bases from J, the gap between germline ends came to 13 bases. Germline CDR1 reads MDHEN; CDR2 reads SYDVKM. The CDR3 contains 14 residues. CDR3 region: CASSLTVGSEKLFF. For the CDR3, the DNA is TGTGCCAGCAGTTTGACAGTCGGGAGCGAAAAACTGTTTTTT.

This sequence joins TRBV25-1 and TRBJ2-5; TRBD2 matches 8 bases. The junction had 13 bases not matched to a gene; V was cut back by 10 bases and J by 0 bases. Looked up from germline, CDR1 is MGHDK and CDR2 is SYGVNS. The CDR3 covers 16 residues. CDR3: CATRRVGGAYQETQYF. The CDR3 nucleotides read TGTGCCACCCGCCGGGTCGGGGGGGCATACCAAGAGACCCAGTACTTC.

The V and J genes are TRBV5-6 and TRBJ2-1; 7 bases align to TRBD2. Trimming at V came to 2 bases and at J to 4 bases, leaving 6 bases not matched to a gene. The CDR3 totals 15 residues. Germline V gene lookup returns CDR1 SGHDT and CDR2 YYEEEE. This chain's CDR3 is CASSFGAGRYNEQFF. The CDR3, as DNA: TGTGCCAGCAGCTTTGGGGCCGGGAGGTACAATGAGCAGTTCTTC.